One T cell receptor beta chain is described in this entry. Its cognate antigen is unknown. This specimen comes from a study of response to subunit inactivated influenza vaccine. Trimming shortened V by 6 bases and J by 2 bases, and 13 bases separated the two germline ends. The CDR3 totals 14 residues. Germline V gene data show CDR1 as KGHDR and CDR2 as SFDVKD. TCRdb re-derived calls from the RT-PCR reads in MiXCR, one entry per CDR3 protein. Counted here are approximately 500,000 distinct CDR3 sequences, approximately 22% occurring once; the ten biggest clones make up 2.5% to 3%. Whole-study results and caveats: The authors put forward the suggestion that each seasonal influenza vaccination may bring in only a limited number of new T cells.

The same specimen was also included in a second study, on T cells expressing NK-cell markers. As that study records: It was by 5'RACE template switching with UMIs that TCR beta cDNA was made. Sorted CD3+CD56+NKG2C+, CD3+CD56+NKG2C- and CD3+CD56-NKG2C+ T cells provided the TCR beta repertoires. These clonotypes, the leaders elsewhere, also led the CD3+CD56-NKG2C+ fraction in several donors. Whether the expanded NKG2C+ T cell clones recognized HCMV remained unclear.

The chain links TRBV24-1 to TRBJ2-7; D not resolved. This TCR derives from a man in his fifties who received an inactivated influenza vaccine. Sequences were derived from CD4+ T cells sorted from PBMCs, sampled 12 days after vaccination. This CDR3 is CATSFCRCPYEQYF. The CDR3 coding sequence is TGTGCCACCAGTTTCTGTCGGTGTCCCTACGAGCAGTACTTC.